This T cell receptor (beta chain) is from a study of cytomegalovirus exposure and HLA in healthy donors. A note on this clone: The antigen remains unidentified.

Researchers ran the PCR with 60 Vbeta and 13 Jbeta primers. Clones were read by immunoSEQ multiplex PCR, and TCRdb kept only the in-frame ones, dropping some. The sample table sets out about 130,000 clones. Study results and caveats: The classifier, whose performance was assessed in both the original and validation cohorts, reportedly diagnosed cytomegalovirus status with high specificity and sensitivity. A later analysis showed that HLA-associated TCR beta chains had undergone more clonal expansion than equally common others. Relative to the roughly 700-donor mean, N-insertions were reportedly fewer in an Asian-associated ancestry cluster in a later analysis.

The CDR3 length is 16 residues. The junction had 11 bases not matched to a gene; V was cut back by 6 bases and J by 3 bases. The germline V gene encodes CDR1 SNHLY and CDR2 FYNNEI. The sample was PBMCs. The chain combines TRBV2 with TRBJ1-2, with 9 bases fitting TRBD1. The receptor was derived from a woman in her 40s in good health and CMV-seronegative. The CDR3 DNA follows: TGTGCCAGCAGAGCGGGGACAGGGAGGAAGGACTATGGCTACACCTTC. This sequence encodes CASRAGTGRKDYGYTF.